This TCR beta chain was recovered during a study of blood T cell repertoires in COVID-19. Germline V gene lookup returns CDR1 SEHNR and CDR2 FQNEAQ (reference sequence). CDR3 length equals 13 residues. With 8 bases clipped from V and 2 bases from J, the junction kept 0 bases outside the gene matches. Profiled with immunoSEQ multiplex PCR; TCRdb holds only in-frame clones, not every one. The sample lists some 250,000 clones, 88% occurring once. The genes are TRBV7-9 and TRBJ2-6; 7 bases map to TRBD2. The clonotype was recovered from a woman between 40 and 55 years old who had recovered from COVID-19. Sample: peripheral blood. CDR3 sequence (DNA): TGTGCCAGCGGGAGGGCTGGGGCCAACGTCCTGACTTTC. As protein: CASGRAGANVLTF.